These 22 T cell receptor beta chains came from one sample sequenced in a study of cytomegalovirus exposure and HLA in healthy donors. Researchers ran the PCR with 60 Vbeta and 13 Jbeta primers. Sequencing used immunoSEQ multiplex PCR; TCRdb keeps in-frame clones, though not all of them. The sample records about 100,000 clones, 81% being singletons. Material: PBMCs. The receptors were gathered from a man aged 25 to 45 in good health and CMV-seronegative.

This sequence joins TRBV6-5 and TRBJ2-2; D is possibly TRBD1 (6 bases). From germline, CDR1 is MNHEY and CDR2 SVGAGI. The CDR3 loop spans 15 amino acids. Trimming left V 0 bases short and J 5 bases short, with 10 bases between. As DNA, the CDR3 is TGTGCCAGCAGTTACTCCATTGGACAGACCGGGGAGCTGTTTTTT. This encodes CASSYSIGQTGELFF.

This chain links TRBV6-5 with TRBJ1-2; D not resolved. V was clipped by 6 bases and J by 5 bases, with 10 bases between them. Looked up from germline, CDR1 is MNHEY and CDR2 is SVGAGI. This CDR3 is built from 12 residues. The CDR3 reads CASSGGLYGYTF. As DNA, the CDR3 is TGTGCCAGCAGCGGCGGTCTTTATGGCTACACCTTC.

The chain joins TRBV29-1 to TRBJ2-3; 9 bases line up with TRBD1. This CDR3 has 15 residues. Trimming removed 4 bases from V and 1 base from J; junction bases left unmatched: 6. Germline CDR1 SQVTM, CDR2 ANQGSEA. The CDR3: CSVVFRDRGTDTQYF. DNA for the CDR3: TGCAGCGTTGTTTTCCGGGACAGGGGCACAGATACGCAGTATTTT.

In nucleotides, the CDR3 is TGCGCCAGCAGCTTGAGCGGGGGCGATGAGCAGTTCTTC. Translated: CASSLSGGDEQFF. This chain links TRBV5-1 with TRBJ2-1; TRBD2 aligns across 8 bases. The length of the CDR3 is 13 residues. J lost 8 bases, V lost 1 base, and 2 bases had no gene match. The germline V gene encodes CDR1 SGHRS and CDR2 YFSETQ.

V gene TRBV4-1 combines with J gene TRBJ2-2, with 9 bases identical to TRBD2. V lost 2 bases, J lost 6 bases, and 10 bases stayed unmatched. The CDR3 consists of 17 residues. Germline values: CDR1 MGHRA, CDR2 YSYEKL. The DNA for the CDR3 is TGCGCCAGCAGCCAATCGGTAGGTGTAGCGGGGGCCGGGGAGCTGTTTTTT. Amino acids: CASSQSVGVAGAGELFF.

The CDR3 DNA is TGTGCCTGGAGTGTGAAGCTAGCGGGAGCAGATACGCAGTATTTT. Its protein product is CAWSVKLAGADTQYF. The V gene is TRBV30, the J gene TRBJ2-3, with 10 bases identical to TRBD2. V gave up 0 bases and J gave up 4 bases; unmatched junction bases: 4. Germline V gene lookup returns CDR1 GTSNPN and CDR2 SVGIG (reference sequence). The CDR3 sequence is 15 residues long.

This clone was picked up a small number of times. V gene TRBV6-1 combines with J gene TRBJ2-1; 7 nucleotides line up with TRBD2. Germline CDR1 MNHNS, CDR2 SASEGT. This CDR3 is built from 16 residues. The V and J ends lost 0 bases and 3 bases, in that order; junction bases with no gene match: 5. CDR3 region: CASSEAWRGSYNEQFF. CDR3 nucleotide sequence: TGTGCCAGCAGTGAAGCGTGGCGGGGGAGCTACAATGAGCAGTTCTTC.

The chain has TRBV27 and TRBJ2-7; 8 nucleotides align to TRBD1. The CDR3 is 14 residues long. Per germline, CDR1 MNHEY and CDR2 SMNVEV (reference sequence). Unmatched junction bases numbered 8, after V lost 6 bases and J lost 4 bases. CDR3 region: CASRTRDRHYEQYF. CDR3 nucleotides: TGTGCCAGCAGGACCCGGGACAGGCATTACGAGCAGTACTTC.

The J gene is TRBJ2-7, the V gene TRBV7-9; D is ambiguous. The CDR3 is 13 residues long. The germline CDR1 and CDR2 sequences are SEHNR and FQNEAQ (reference sequence). The ends were cut back, 1 base at V and 4 bases at J, with 8 bases in the middle. The CDR3 nucleotides are TGTGCCAGCAGCTTAGGAAACAGATACGAGCAGTACTTC. Amino acids: CASSLGNRYEQYF.

This clone came up a few times. The chain uses TRBV9 and TRBJ2-5; 10 bases agree with TRBD2. The CDR3 sequence is 16 residues long. The ends lost 3 bases at V and 3 bases at J; junction bases unmatched: 8. The V gene's germline CDR1 is SGDLS and CDR2 YYNGEE. CDR3 amino acids: CASSAHSGGREETQYF. CDR3 nucleotides: TGTGCCAGCAGCGCCCATAGCGGGGGGCGGGAAGAGACCCAGTACTTC.

The V and J genes are TRBV27 and TRBJ1-1, with unresolved D. Germline V gene data show CDR1 as MNHEY and CDR2 as SMNVEV (reference sequence). The CDR3 has 13 amino acids. V dropped 3 bases and J dropped 1 base, with 6 bases sitting between them. The CDR3 reads CASSFSENTEAFF. DNA of the CDR3: TGTGCCAGCAGTTTTTCAGAGAACACTGAAGCTTTCTTT.

The chain links TRBV9 to TRBJ2-3; TRBD2 agrees at 9 bases. Losses at the gene ends were 7 bases for V and 4 bases for J; bases not matched to a gene: 10. CDR1 and CDR2 (germline): SGDLS, YYNGEE. The CDR3 length is 15 residues. The chain's CDR3 is CASSGSGRSADTQYF. CDR3 DNA: TGTGCCAGCTCGGGTAGCGGGAGAAGCGCAGATACGCAGTATTTT.

The V call is TRBV28, the J call TRBJ2-7; 9 bases are a match to TRBD2. CDR3 size: 15 residues. Germline-derived CDR1 and CDR2 are MDHEN and SYDVKM. V was clipped by 4 bases and J by 3 bases; unmatched bases: 7. CDR3 protein: CASSSPRLAVYEQYF. The CDR3 nucleotides are TGTGCCAGCAGTTCACCCAGACTAGCGGTCTACGAGCAGTACTTC.

This clone is a singleton in its sample. V and J are TRBV7-3 and TRBJ1-6; the D is unclear. V lost 2 bases and J lost 9, with 11 bases in between. This CDR3 comprises 14 residues. The germline V gene has CDR1 SGHTA and CDR2 FQGTGA. CDR3 sequence (DNA): TGTGCCAGCAGCTTATCGCGCGGAAGTTCACCCCTCCACTTT. It encodes CASSLSRGSSPLHF. Using reference TRBV7-3 and TRBJ1-6 for the parts outside the CDR3, the full variable domain is GAGVSQTPSNKVTEKGKYVELRCDPISGHTALYWYRQSLGQGPEFLIYFQGTGAADDSGLPNDRFFAVRPEGSVSTLKIQRTERGDSAVYLCASSLSRGSSPLHFGNGTRLTVT.

This chain joins TRBV6-5 and TRBJ2-7; TRBD1 matches at 7 bases. Germline loops: CDR1 MNHEY, CDR2 SVGAGI. The V gene end was trimmed by 9 bases and the J gene end by 6 bases; junction bases not matched to a gene: 5. This CDR3 contains 11 residues. The CDR3, as DNA: TGTGCCAGTAGACAGGGTCCCGAGCAGTACTTC. Translating gives CASRQGPEQYF.

This rearrangement joins TRBV6-5 to TRBJ1-2; no reliable D call. V was clipped by 0 bases and J by 5 bases, with 7 bases between them. The V gene's germline CDR1 is MNHEY and CDR2 SVGAGI. The CDR3 loop spans 13 amino acids. The CDR3 coding sequence is TGTGCCAGCAGTTACTCGTCAAAATATGGCTACACCTTC. Residues: CASSYSSKYGYTF.

V usage is TRBV4-1 and J usage is TRBJ2-1; D call uncertain. The CDR3 sequence is 14 residues long. Germline loops: CDR1 MGHRA, CDR2 YSYEKL. The V end lost 1 base, the J end lost 3 bases, and 7 bases lay between the germline ends. Here the CDR3 reads CASSQVSGYNEQFF. CDR3 sequence (DNA): TGCGCCAGCAGCCAAGTTTCCGGCTACAATGAGCAGTTCTTC.

V and J are TRBV6-1 and TRBJ2-7; TRBD1 aligns across 11 bases. The V segment lost 11 bases and the J segment 3 bases; nucleotides outside the gene matches: 12. The CDR3 consists of 15 residues. Germline values: CDR1 MNHNS, CDR2 SASEGT. CDR3 in amino acids: CAASKSGQGDYEQYF. For the CDR3, the DNA is TGTGCCGCCTCAAAATCGGGACAGGGGGACTACGAGCAGTACTTC.

The V and J genes are TRBV6-5 and TRBJ2-7; 9 bases match TRBD1. J lost 4 bases, V lost 4 bases, and 5 bases had no gene match. Germline CDR1 and CDR2: MNHEY and SVGAGI. The CDR3 is 14 amino acids. CDR3 DNA sequence: TGTGCCAGCAGTTTTGGGACAGGGATATACGAGCAGTACTTC. Translated: CASSFGTGIYEQYF.

V is TRBV30 and J is TRBJ1-2; the D is unclear. This CDR3 is built from 13 residues. V lost 6 bases and J 5 bases, leaving 16 bases between the germline ends. Germline-derived CDR1 and CDR2 are GTSNPN and SVGIG (reference sequence). The CDR3 DNA is TGTGCCTGCGCCTTCGAGGCAACTTATGGCTACACCTTC. This sequence encodes CACAFEATYGYTF.

The rearrangement joins TRBV27 to TRBJ1-5; possible D gene TRBD1, 5 bases. This CDR3 has 13 residues. Germline lookup yields CDR1 MNHEY and CDR2 SMNVEV (reference sequence). The V end was cut by 6 bases, the J end by 6 bases, with 12 bases between. The CDR3 nucleotides read TGTGCCAGCAGCCCTCAAAGGGGTCAGCCCCAGCATTTT. This gives the protein CASSPQRGQPQHF.

The chain carries TRBV28 and TRBJ2-7, with TRBD1 matching over 8 bases. Germline V gene lookup returns CDR1 MDHEN and CDR2 SYDVKM. Trimming removed 3 bases from V and 4 bases from J; junction bases left unmatched: 8. There are 15 residues in the CDR3. CDR3 sequence: CASSLNRGYSYEQYF. The CDR3 nucleotides are TGTGCCAGCAGTTTGAACAGGGGGTATAGTTACGAGCAGTACTTC.